The rows below give T cell receptor beta chains drawn from one sample of a study of cytomegalovirus exposure and HLA in healthy donors. The protocol was immunoSEQ multiplex PCR, while the TCRdb copy is restricted to in-frame clones and leaves out a portion. The data contain approximately 160,000 clones, 77% of them singletons. The sequenced sample consisted of PBMCs. These receptors came from a woman between 35 and 50 years old in good health and CMV-seropositive. The CDR3 runs from the conserved cysteine through the conserved F or W. D genes are given only for firm matches. Size values are once, few and many counts, or a class for expanded clones, and some rows have none.

clone_size	v_call	d_call	j_call	cdr3_aa	cdr3_nt
-	TRBV18	-	TRBJ2-3	CASSPSLTGVGADTQYF	TGTGCCAGCTCACCATCTCTCACGGGAGTAGGGGCAGATACGCAGTATTTT
-	TRBV5-1	-	TRBJ2-4	CASSLQGGQDIQYF	TGCGCCAGCAGCTTACAGGGGGGGCAGGACATTCAGTACTTC
-	TRBV5-1	TRBD2	TRBJ2-1	CASSSTSGGAGEQFF	TGCGCCAGCAGCTCGACTAGCGGGGGGGCCGGAGAGCAGTTCTTC
-	TRBV28	-	TRBJ2-5	CASSPPRVTQYF	TGTGCCAGCAGCCCCCCTCGGGTGACCCAGTACTTC
-	TRBV27	-	TRBJ2-7	CASSLGLLTEQYF	TGTGCCAGCAGTTTAGGCTTACTAACCGAGCAGTACTTC
-	TRBV19	-	TRBJ1-2	CASSIAGRTLSSWGYTF	TGTGCCAGTAGTATAGCGGGCAGGACACTCAGTTCGTGGGGCTACACCTTC
few	TRBV5-6	-	TRBJ1-2	CASSLTGKMTYGYTF	TGTGCCAGCAGCTTAACAGGGAAAATGACCTATGGCTACACCTTC
once	TRBV6-5	-	TRBJ2-1	CASRTSYNEQFF	TGTGCCAGCAGAACTAGTTACAATGAGCAGTTCTTC
-	TRBV30	-	TRBJ1-1	CAWSSIDGNTEAFF	TGTGCCTGGAGTAGTATAGATGGTAACACTGAAGCTTTCTTT
-	TRBV7-2	-	TRBJ1-1	CASTPQASGTTEAFF	TGTGCCAGCACCCCACAGGCGTCCGGTACCACTGAAGCTTTCTTT
-	TRBV6-1	-	TRBJ2-3	CASRPGHGSTDTQYF	TGTGCCAGCAGGCCGGGACACGGGAGCACAGATACGCAGTATTTT
-	TRBV6-5	TRBD1	TRBJ2-7	CATTGSNEQYF	TGTGCCACGACAGGGAGCAACGAGCAGTACTTC
-	TRBV27	-	TRBJ2-7	CASRTGYEQYF	TGTGCCAGCAGGACAGGATACGAGCAGTACTTC
-	TRBV4-3	-	TRBJ1-4	CASSQDRDTHATNEKLFF	TGCGCCAGCAGCCAAGACCGGGACACCCATGCAACTAATGAAAAACTGTTTTTT
-	TRBV29-1	TRBD1	TRBJ2-7	CSGGTELEQYF	TGCAGCGGGGGGACAGAGCTAGAGCAGTACTTC
-	TRBV27	TRBD2	TRBJ2-7	CASSREGLGFYEQYF	TGTGCCAGCAGTCGTGAAGGACTAGGCTTTTACGAGCAGTACTTC
-	TRBV30	-	TRBJ1-1	CAWSWGLMNTEAFF	TGTGCCTGGAGTTGGGGGCTAATGAACACTGAAGCTTTCTTT
-	TRBV5-6	-	TRBJ2-7	CASSLDYTSYEQYF	TGTGCCAGCAGCTTGGATTACACCTCCTACGAGCAGTACTTC
once	TRBV19	-	TRBJ1-1	CASGDLGTEAFF	TGTGCAAGTGGGGACTTGGGGACTGAAGCTTTCTTT
-	TRBV9	-	TRBJ2-6	CASSVGSSGANVLTF	TGTGCCAGCAGCGTAGGGAGCTCTGGGGCCAACGTCCTGACTTTC
-	TRBV5-1	TRBD1	TRBJ2-5	CASSLVGQEGETQYF	TGCGCCAGCAGCTTGGTGGGACAGGAGGGAGAGACCCAGTACTTC
-	TRBV11-2	-	TRBJ2-5	CASSFTGYQETQYF	TGTGCCAGCAGCTTCACAGGGTACCAAGAGACCCAGTACTTC
-	TRBV5-5	TRBD1	TRBJ1-1	CASSFHRTGNTEAFF	TGTGCCAGCAGCTTCCACCGGACAGGGAACACTGAAGCTTTCTTT
-	TRBV6-1	-	TRBJ1-1	CASRVQMNTEAFF	TGTGCCAGCAGGGTCCAGATGAACACTGAAGCTTTCTTT
-	TRBV21-1	-	TRBJ2-7	CASSRNPSGRYEQYF	TGTGCCAGCAGCAGAAACCCTAGCGGGAGGTACGAGCAGTACTTC
-	TRBV10-1	-	TRBJ2-7	CASSEGTLSYEQYF	TGCGCCAGCAGTGAAGGGACATTAAGCTACGAGCAGTACTTC
-	TRBV18	-	TRBJ2-3	CASSPVLQGDTQYF	TGTGCCAGCTCACCTGTCCTTCAGGGAGATACGCAGTATTTT
-	TRBV5-4	TRBD2	TRBJ2-1	CASSSGLAGGLYNEQFF	TGTGCCAGCAGCTCAGGACTAGCGGGAGGCTTATACAATGAGCAGTTCTTC
-	TRBV5-1	-	TRBJ1-4	CASSERGLGEKLFF	TGCGCCAGCAGCGAGCGGGGACTGGGCGAAAAACTGTTTTTT
-	TRBV7-9	-	TRBJ2-1	CASSLCLSQGCYNEQFF	TGTGCCAGCAGCTTATGTTTAAGTCAGGGTTGTTACAATGAGCAGTTCTTC
-	TRBV10-3	-	TRBJ2-1	CAISSGQGRDEQFF	TGTGCCATCAGTTCAGGGCAGGGGCGCGATGAGCAGTTCTTC
-	TRBV30	-	TRBJ1-4	CAWSVGGSNEKLFF	TGTGCCTGGAGTGTAGGAGGAAGTAATGAAAAACTGTTTTTT
few	TRBV6-1	-	TRBJ1-5	CASSEVGSNQPQHF	TGTGCCAGCAGTGAAGTGGGCAGCAATCAGCCCCAGCATTTT
few	TRBV7-9	-	TRBJ1-1	CASSPLNTEAFF	TGTGCCAGCAGCCCGTTGAACACTGAAGCTTTCTTT
-	TRBV30	TRBD1	TRBJ1-4	CASRTGTNEKLFF	TGTGCCAGTCGGACAGGCACAAATGAAAAACTGTTTTTT
-	TRBV13	-	TRBJ2-1	CASSWGVKPNAFF	TGTGCCAGCAGCTGGGGAGTAAAACCTAATGCGTTCTTC
few	TRBV9	TRBD2	TRBJ2-7	CASSVAGRGGKDEQYF	TGTGCCAGCAGCGTAGCAGGGCGGGGGGGCAAGGACGAGCAGTACTTC
once	TRBV5-1	-	TRBJ1-1	CASSQGLGGTEAFF	TGCGCCAGCAGCCAAGGACTGGGCGGCACTGAAGCTTTCTTT
-	TRBV28	TRBD1	TRBJ1-5	CASSPGTASIQPQHF	TGTGCCAGCAGTCCCGGGACAGCGAGCATCCAGCCCCAGCATTTT
-	TRBV7-9	-	TRBJ2-3	CASSLYSSRTDTQYF	TGTGCCAGCAGCTTATACAGCTCCCGCACAGATACGCAGTATTTT
-	TRBV29-1	-	TRBJ1-2	CSVAGVYGYTF	TGCAGCGTTGCCGGGGTATATGGCTACACCTTC
-	TRBV6-5	TRBD2	TRBJ2-7	CASSRAGGPYEQYF	TGTGCCAGCAGCCGGGCGGGAGGGCCCTACGAGCAGTACTTC
-	TRBV7-2	-	TRBJ2-1	CASSLKQQGANEQFF	TGTGCCAGCAGCTTAAAGCAACAGGGTGCGAATGAGCAGTTCTTC
-	TRBV5-4	-	TRBJ2-7	CASSAVFQGGGSYEQYF	TGTGCCAGCAGCGCCGTCTTCCAGGGGGGTGGCTCCTACGAGCAGTACTTC
once	TRBV10-3	-	TRBJ2-7	CAISESETTGYDRGYEQYF	TGTGCCATCAGTGAGTCTGAGACTACGGGCTACGATCGGGGCTACGAGCAGTACTTC
-	TRBV9	-	TRBJ2-3	CASSEGSKVPDTQYF	TGTGCCAGCAGCGAGGGGTCAAAGGTGCCAGATACGCAGTATTTT
-	TRBV30	-	TRBJ1-2	CAWSLTGYGYTF	TGTGCCTGGAGCCTAACAGGGTACGGCTACACCTTC
-	TRBV12-2	-	TRBJ2-3	CASRPSTSGRSGDTQYF	TGTGCAAGTCGCCCCAGTACTAGCGGGAGATCCGGAGATACGCAGTATTTT
once	TRBV9	-	TRBJ2-1	CASSLDGTPSSYNEQFF	TGTGCCAGCAGCCTCGACGGGACACCGAGCTCCTACAATGAGCAGTTCTTC
-	TRBV30	-	TRBJ1-2	CAWRLLSTGRNYGYTF	TGTGCCTGGAGGCTACTATCGACAGGACGTAACTATGGCTACACCTTC
-	TRBV5-8	TRBD2	TRBJ2-5	CASSYGLAVPNWYQETQYF	TGTGCCAGCAGCTACGGACTAGCAGTGCCCAATTGGTACCAAGAGACCCAGTACTTC
once	TRBV29-1	-	TRBJ2-1	CSVERQGKTEGEQFF	TGCAGCGTTGAACGTCAGGGGAAAACAGAGGGTGAGCAGTTCTTC
-	TRBV30	-	TRBJ2-7	CAWSGGGSSYEQYF	TGTGCCTGGAGTGGTGGTGGGAGCTCCTACGAGCAGTACTTC
-	TRBV5-1	TRBD2	TRBJ2-7	CASSLAASGKNEQYF	TGCGCCAGCAGCTTGGCGGCTAGCGGGAAAAACGAGCAGTACTTC
-	TRBV7-2	TRBD2	TRBJ2-1	CASSLDGSGRAQFF	TGTGCCAGCAGCTTAGATGGTAGCGGGAGGGCCCAGTTCTTC
-	TRBV10-3	-	TRBJ2-3	CAISASFSTDTQYF	TGTGCCATCAGTGCTTCCTTTAGCACAGATACGCAGTATTTT
-	TRBV27	TRBD1	TRBJ1-5	CASSPQTGVQPQHF	TGTGCCAGCAGCCCCCAAACAGGGGTTCAGCCCCAGCATTTT
-	TRBV7-9	-	TRBJ1-2	CASSPWANYGYTF	TGTGCCAGCAGCCCCTGGGCGAACTATGGCTACACCTTC
-	TRBV6-5	-	TRBJ1-3	CASSQGGTIYF	TGTGCCAGCAGTCAGGGAGGCACCATATATTTT